The 16 T cell receptor beta chains below come from one sample, sequenced in a study of cytomegalovirus exposure and HLA in healthy donors. A multiplex PCR was run with 60 Vbeta primers and 13 Jbeta primers. Measured with immunoSEQ multiplex PCR; TCRdb has only the in-frame clones, and not every one. The sample lists about 160,000 clones; 79% were seen once. Sample: PBMCs. All receptors derive from a man aged 45-65 years in good health and CMV-seropositive.

The J gene is TRBJ1-4, the V gene TRBV7-9; D call uncertain. The CDR3 length is 14 residues. Germline V gene sequence: CDR1 SEHNR, CDR2 FQNEAQ (reference sequence). The V end lost 2 bases, the J end lost 7 bases, and 11 bases lay between the germline ends. CDR3 sequence: CASSLNGVLEKLFF. The CDR3 DNA sequence: TGTGCCAGCAGCTTAAACGGGGTACTTGAAAAACTGTTTTTT.

The chain joins TRBV11-2 to TRBJ2-7; tentative D call: TRBD1 (6 bases). CDR1 and CDR2 from the germline V gene are SGHAT and FQNNGV. This CDR3 has 14 residues. V was pared by 5 bases and J by 0 bases, with 11 bases between. The DNA for the CDR3 is TGTGCCAGCAGCACCTGGACAGTCTCCTACGAGCAGTACTTC. Translated, it gives CASSTWTVSYEQYF.

This clone was detected a few times. This sequence joins TRBV27 and TRBJ1-5, with D possibly TRBD1 on 5 matching bases. CDR3 length: 16 amino acids. Trimming pared 3 bases from V and 1 base from J, leaving 13 bases between. Germline V gene data show CDR1 as MNHEY and CDR2 as SMNVEV (reference sequence). The CDR3, as DNA: TGTGCCAGCAGTTTTCGGGCAGGGCTAAGCAATCAGCCCCAGCATTTT. Translating gives CASSFRAGLSNQPQHF.

This clone appeared once. The chain carries TRBV19 and TRBJ1-2; 7 bases match TRBD1. The CDR3 has 14 amino acids. V was clipped by 5 bases and J by 2 bases; unmatched bases: 5. CDR1 is LNHDA and CDR2 is SQIVND in the germline V gene (reference sequence). The CDR3 spells CASSVGTANYGYTF. The CDR3 DNA sequence: TGTGCCAGTAGTGTCGGGACAGCCAACTATGGCTACACCTTC.

This chain joins TRBV28 and TRBJ1-2; 10 bases fit TRBD1. The germline V gene encodes CDR1 MDHEN and CDR2 SYDVKM. CDR3 size: 17 residues. Unmatched junction bases numbered 14, after V lost 7 bases and J lost 3 bases. The CDR3 sequence: CASTPVPGTGVDYGYTF. For the CDR3, the DNA is TGTGCCAGCACCCCCGTCCCCGGGACAGGGGTAGACTATGGCTACACCTTC.

CDR3 sequence reads: CASRPGTGVEKLFF. For the CDR3, the DNA is TGCGCCAGCAGGCCCGGGACAGGTGTTGAAAAACTGTTTTTT. The J gene is TRBJ1-4, the V gene TRBV5-1, with TRBD1 matching 8 bases. The CDR3 loop spans 14 amino acids. Germline V gives CDR1 SGHRS, CDR2 YFSETQ. The ends lost 5 bases at V and 7 bases at J; junction bases unmatched: 7.

V gene TRBV5-6 combines with J gene TRBJ2-7; tentatively, D is TRBD1 (6 bases). Germline V gene sequence: CDR1 SGHDT, CDR2 YYEEEE. The CDR3 is 11 amino acids. V shed 7 bases and J shed 5 bases, with 10 bases lying between them. The CDR3 sequence: CASEYRDEQYF. CDR3 DNA sequence: TGTGCCAGCGAGTACAGGGACGAGCAGTACTTC.

This clone was seen a single time. CDR3 protein: CASSPLRGQNTGELFF. The CDR3 DNA sequence: TGTGCCAGCAGCCCCCTTCGGGGACAAAACACCGGGGAGCTGTTTTTT. V usage is TRBV5-5 and J usage is TRBJ2-2, with D perhaps matching TRBD1 (6 bases). The germline V gene encodes CDR1 SGHKS and CDR2 YYEKEE (reference sequence). The V end was cut by 4 bases, the J end by 2 bases, with 15 bases between. The length of the CDR3 is 16 residues.

The chain combines TRBV5-5 with TRBJ2-7; no clear D. The CDR3 has 13 residues. Per germline, CDR1 SGHKS and CDR2 YYEKEE (reference sequence). V shed 3 bases and J shed 0 bases, with 7 bases lying between them. CDR3 protein: CASSSSSSYEQYF. The CDR3 DNA reads as TGTGCCAGCAGCTCCTCGAGCTCCTACGAGCAGTACTTC.

This chain joins TRBV10-1 and TRBJ2-7; perhaps TRBD1 as D (6 bases). Germline CDR1 is WNHNN and CDR2 is SYGVQD (reference sequence). Trimming removed 6 bases from V and 4 bases from J, with 10 bases in between. This CDR3 is built from 12 residues. The CDR3 region is CASSPDRYEQYF. CDR3 bases: TGCGCCAGCAGCCCAGACAGGTACGAGCAGTACTTC.

The chain uses TRBV6-5 and TRBJ2-5, with TRBD2 as a possible D gene (6 bases). Trimming shortened V by 2 bases and J by 3 bases, and 13 bases separated the two germline ends. Germline V gene data show CDR1 as MNHEY and CDR2 as SVGAGI. The CDR3 is 15 amino acids. The CDR3, as DNA: TGTGCCAGCAGTTACAGGCCGGCGGGGAAAGAGACCCAGTACTTC. This encodes CASSYRPAGKETQYF.

V and J are TRBV29-1 and TRBJ2-2; a possible D gene is TRBD2 (7 bases). V lost 3 bases and J lost 4, with 21 bases in between. The CDR3 runs 17 residues. Per germline, CDR1 SQVTM and CDR2 ANQGSEA. CDR3 region: CSVEAGVRGGGTGELFF. DNA of the CDR3: TGCAGCGTTGAGGCGGGCGTTAGGGGAGGGGGCACCGGGGAGCTGTTTTTT.

This clone was seen only once. J is TRBJ2-7 and V is TRBV27, with D maybe TRBD2 (5 bases). Deletions cut 5 bases from V and 4 bases from J, with 12 bases between. This CDR3 spans 13 amino acids. CDR1 and CDR2 (germline): MNHEY, SMNVEV (reference sequence). CDR3 loop: CASSPGVGYEQYF. Here the CDR3 DNA reads TGTGCCAGCAGTCCCGGGGTGGGTTACGAGCAGTACTTC.

V and J are TRBV4-2 and TRBJ2-2; D remains unclear. The CDR3 contains 15 residues. Germline loops: CDR1 LGHNA, CDR2 YNFKEQ. Between the trimmed V and J ends, which lost 1 base and 3 bases, there was a span of 9 bases. CDR3 bases: TGTGCCAGCAGCCAAGCACGGGTGGACACCGGGGAGCTGTTTTTT. This sequence encodes CASSQARVDTGELFF.

The chain has TRBV2 and TRBJ2-3, with TRBD1 matching over 8 bases. Germline CDR1 and CDR2: SNHLY and FYNNEI. CDR3 length: 15 amino acids. J was trimmed by 2 bases and V by 4 bases; bases with no gene match: 5. The CDR3 sequence: CASSVRDRYTDTQYF. The CDR3 DNA sequence: TGTGCCAGCAGTGTAAGGGACAGGTACACAGATACGCAGTATTTT.

The chain couples TRBV19 to TRBJ2-2; 9 bases map to TRBD1. Germline V lookup: CDR1 LNHDA, CDR2 SQIVND (reference sequence). The J segment lost 4 bases and the V segment lost 8 bases, leaving 5 bases of the junction unmatched. The CDR3 contains 14 residues. The CDR3 DNA reads TGTGCCAGTTTACAGGGGGCTGGCACCGGGGAGCTGTTTTTT. It codes for CASLQGAGTGELFF.